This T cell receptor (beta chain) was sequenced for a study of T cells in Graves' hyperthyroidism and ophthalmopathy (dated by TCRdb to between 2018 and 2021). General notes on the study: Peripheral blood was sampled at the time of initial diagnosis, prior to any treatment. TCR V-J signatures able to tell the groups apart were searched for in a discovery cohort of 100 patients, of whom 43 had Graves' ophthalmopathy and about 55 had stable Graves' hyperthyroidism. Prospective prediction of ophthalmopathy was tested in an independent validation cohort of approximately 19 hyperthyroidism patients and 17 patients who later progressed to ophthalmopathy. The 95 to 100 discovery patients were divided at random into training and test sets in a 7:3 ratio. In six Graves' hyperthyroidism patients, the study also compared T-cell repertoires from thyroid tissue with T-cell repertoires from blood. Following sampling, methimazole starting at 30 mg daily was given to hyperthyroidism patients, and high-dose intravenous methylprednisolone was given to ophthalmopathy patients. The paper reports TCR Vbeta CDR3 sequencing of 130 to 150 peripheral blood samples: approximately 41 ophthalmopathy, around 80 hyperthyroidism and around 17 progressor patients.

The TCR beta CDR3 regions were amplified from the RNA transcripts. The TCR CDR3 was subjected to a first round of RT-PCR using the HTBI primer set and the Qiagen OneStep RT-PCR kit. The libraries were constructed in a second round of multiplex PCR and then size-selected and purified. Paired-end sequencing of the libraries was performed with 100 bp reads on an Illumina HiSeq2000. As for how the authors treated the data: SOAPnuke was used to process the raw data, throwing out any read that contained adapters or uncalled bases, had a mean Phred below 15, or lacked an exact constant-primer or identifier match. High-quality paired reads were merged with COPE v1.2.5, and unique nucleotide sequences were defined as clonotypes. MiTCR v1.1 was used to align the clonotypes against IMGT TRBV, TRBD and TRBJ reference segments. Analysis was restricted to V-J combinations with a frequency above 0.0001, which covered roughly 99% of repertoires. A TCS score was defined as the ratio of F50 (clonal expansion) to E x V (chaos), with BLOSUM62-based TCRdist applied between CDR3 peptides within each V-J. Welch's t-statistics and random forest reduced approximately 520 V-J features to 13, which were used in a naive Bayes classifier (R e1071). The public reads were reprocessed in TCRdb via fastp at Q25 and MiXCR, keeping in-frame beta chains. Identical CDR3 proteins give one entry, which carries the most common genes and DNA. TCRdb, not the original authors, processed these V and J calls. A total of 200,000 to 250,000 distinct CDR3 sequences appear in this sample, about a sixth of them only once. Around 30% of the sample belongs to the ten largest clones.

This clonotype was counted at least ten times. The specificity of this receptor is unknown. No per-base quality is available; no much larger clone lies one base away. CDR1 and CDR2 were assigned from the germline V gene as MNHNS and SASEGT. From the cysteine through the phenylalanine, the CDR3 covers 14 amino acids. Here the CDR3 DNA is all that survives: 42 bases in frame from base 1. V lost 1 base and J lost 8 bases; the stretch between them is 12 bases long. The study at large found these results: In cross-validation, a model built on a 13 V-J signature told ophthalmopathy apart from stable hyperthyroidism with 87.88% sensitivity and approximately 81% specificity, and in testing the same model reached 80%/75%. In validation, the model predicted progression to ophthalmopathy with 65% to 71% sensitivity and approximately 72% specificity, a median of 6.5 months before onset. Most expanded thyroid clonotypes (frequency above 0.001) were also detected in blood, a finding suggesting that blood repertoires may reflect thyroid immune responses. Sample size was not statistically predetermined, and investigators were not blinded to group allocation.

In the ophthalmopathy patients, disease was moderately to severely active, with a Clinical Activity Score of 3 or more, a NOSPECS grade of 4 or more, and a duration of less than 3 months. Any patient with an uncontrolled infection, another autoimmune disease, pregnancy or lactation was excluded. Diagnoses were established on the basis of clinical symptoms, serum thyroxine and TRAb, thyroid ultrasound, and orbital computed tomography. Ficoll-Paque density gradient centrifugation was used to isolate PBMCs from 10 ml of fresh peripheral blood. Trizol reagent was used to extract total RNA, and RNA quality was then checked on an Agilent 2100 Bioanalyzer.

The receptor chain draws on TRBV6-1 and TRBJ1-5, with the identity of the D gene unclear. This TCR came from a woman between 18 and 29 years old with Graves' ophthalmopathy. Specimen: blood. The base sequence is TGTGCCAGCAGTGAAGGGGCCCTTGAGAAGCCCCAGCATTTT. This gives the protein CASSEGALEKPQHF.